This T cell receptor beta chain was captured by sequencing in a study of T cell repertoires in cytomegalovirus infection. Study results and caveats: In two of eight donors, the top clonotype was HLA-C-restricted CMV-specific.

This clonotype was seen only a few times. The antigen is unknown. The CDR3 loop spans 16 amino acids. With 2 bases removed from V and 5 bases from J, the gap between germline ends came to 16 bases. Germline V gene sequence: CDR1 MGHRA, CDR2 YSYEKL. TCRdb passed the reads through MiXCR, listing each CDR3 protein once. Among nearly 650,000 distinct CDR3 sequences listed, roughly 24% were seen once. The chain recombines TRBV4-1 with TRBJ2-1, with D perhaps matching TRBD1 or TRBD2 (5 bases each). The sample comprised CD8+ T cells from PBMCs. The TCR sequence derives from a human donor in good health (CMV status not recorded). Some clones in this sample may be carry-over from other donors' samples. In nucleotides, the CDR3 is TGCGCCAGCAGCCAAATTGGGGGTTCCAGGGACAATGAGCAGTTCTTC. It encodes CASSQIGGSRDNEQFF.